Shown below are 14 T cell receptor beta chains from a single sample sequenced in a study of blood T cell repertoires in COVID-19. Clones were sequenced by immunoSEQ multiplex PCR, and TCRdb holds only the in-frame ones, with some missing. The data hold a few hundred thousand clones, with 88% observed a single time. The sequencing input was peripheral blood. Source of these receptors: a woman aged 25-40 years with acute or convalescent COVID-19.

The chain joins TRBV14 to TRBJ2-7; 13 positions agree with TRBD2. V was clipped by 5 bases and J by 3 bases; unmatched bases: 28. This CDR3 is 23 amino acids long. The germline CDR1 and CDR2 sequences are SGHDN and FVKESK. The CDR3 DNA sequence: TGTGCCAGCAGCTCCCGACTTGGAAGAGTTGAAGATACTAGCGGGAGGGGTGGCTACGAGCAGTACTTC. This translates into CASSSRLGRVEDTSGRGGYEQYF.

V usage is TRBV10-3 and J usage is TRBJ2-7; 7 positions agree with TRBD2. Trimming took 2 bases from V and 4 from J; bases not matched to a gene: 11. Germline V gives CDR1 ENHRY, CDR2 SYGVKD. This CDR3 is built from 16 residues. Here the CDR3 reads CAISEVGGGPGYEQYF. CDR3 DNA: TGTGCCATCAGTGAGGTCGGGGGAGGGCCGGGTTACGAGCAGTACTTC.

The chain couples TRBV9 to TRBJ1-3; no firm D call. Trimming cost V 0 bases and J 0 bases, with 4 bases left between them. There are 14 residues in the CDR3. Germline assignment: CDR1 SGDLS and CDR2 YYNGEE. The CDR3 sequence is CASSVGSSGNTIYF. For the CDR3, the DNA is TGTGCCAGCAGCGTAGGGAGCTCTGGAAACACCATATATTTT.

Details on this clone: Mismatch with germline at one junction end may stem from a read error. The V call is TRBV11-2, the J call TRBJ2-1; 9 bases fit TRBD2. Germline V CDR1 and CDR2: SGHAT, FQNNGV. The CDR3 totals 16 residues. The CDR3, as DNA: TGTGCCAGCACCTTAACCGTAGCGGGAGCCTACAATGAGCAGTTCTTC. Translating gives CASTLTVAGAYNEQFF.

In this sample, this clone turned up a few times. The rearrangement joins TRBV10-3 to TRBJ1-5; TRBD1 matches at 8 bases. Trimming took 9 bases from V and 7 from J; bases not matched to a gene: 8. This CDR3 has 13 amino acids. Germline CDR1 reads ENHRY; CDR2 reads SYGVKD. This chain's CDR3 is CAIGQGNTQPQHF. Written as DNA, the CDR3 is TGTGCCATTGGACAGGGTAACACCCAGCCCCAGCATTTT.

The gene calls are TRBV4-1 and TRBJ1-1, with D possibly being TRBD1 (5 bases). V was pared by 4 bases and J by 4 bases, with 7 bases between. Looked up from germline, CDR1 is MGHRA and CDR2 is YSYEKL. The CDR3 totals 12 residues. CDR3 region: CASSPGGTEAFF. CDR3 in DNA: TGCGCCAGCAGCCCCGGGGGCACTGAAGCTTTCTTT.

The chain carries TRBV29-1 and TRBJ2-1, with 9 bases identical to TRBD2. Germline V gene lookup returns CDR1 SQVTM and CDR2 ANQGSEA. Germline trimming cut 7 bases from V and 8 bases from J; bases unmatched to any gene: 24. The CDR3 totals 18 residues. For the CDR3, the DNA is TGCAGCGCCCTGGTGGTCGACATCCAGGGCGGGAGGGCCGATGAGCAGTTCTTC. The encoded protein is CSALVVDIQGGRADEQFF.

The chain joins TRBV7-9 to TRBJ2-1; 13 bases align to TRBD2. This CDR3 is built from 18 residues. CDR1 and CDR2 from the germline V gene are SEHNR and FQNEAQ (reference sequence). The V gene end was trimmed by 5 bases and the J gene end by 4 bases; junction bases not matched to a gene: 11. CDR3 sequence reads: CASSPPGLAGVTYNEQFF. The CDR3 nucleotides are TGTGCCAGCAGCCCACCCGGACTAGCGGGGGTTACGTACAATGAGCAGTTCTTC.

This clone was detected once. The chain recombines TRBV19 with TRBJ1-2; 9 bases align to TRBD1. V was pared by 11 bases and J by 8 bases, with 9 bases of the junction left unmatched. Looked up from germline, CDR1 is LNHDA and CDR2 is SQIVND (reference sequence). This CDR3 contains 12 residues. CDR3 sequence: CAGGQGTRGYTF. As DNA, the CDR3 is TGTGCCGGCGGACAGGGGACTCGAGGCTACACCTTC.

The gene calls are TRBV6-5 and TRBJ1-2; unclear D gene. The CDR3 covers 13 residues. Trimming stripped 2 bases from V and 6 bases from J, with 10 bases between. CDR1 MNHEY and CDR2 SVGAGI come from the germline V gene. The CDR3 protein is CASSYSGNNGYTF. CDR3 DNA: TGTGCCAGCAGTTACAGCGGGAATAATGGCTACACCTTC.

The chain links TRBV27 to TRBJ2-7, with 9 bases matching TRBD1. Germline V gene lookup returns CDR1 MNHEY and CDR2 SMNVEV (reference sequence). J gave up 6 bases and V 2 bases, and 11 bases lay outside the gene matches. CDR3 length: 16 amino acids. The CDR3: CASSLTPGQGSLEQYF. The DNA of the CDR3 is TGTGCCAGCAGTTTAACCCCGGGACAGGGAAGTCTCGAGCAGTACTTC.

V is TRBV30 and J is TRBJ2-7; 11 nucleotides line up with TRBD2. V gave up 3 bases and J gave up 7 bases; unmatched junction bases: 20. The CDR3 covers 18 residues. CDR1 and CDR2 (germline): GTSNPN, SVGIG (reference sequence). The CDR3 DNA sequence: TGTGCCTGGAGGAAGCCGGGACTAGCGGAGACCCTTCCACGGGAGCAGTACTTC. Its protein is CAWRKPGLAETLPREQYF.

V is TRBV9 and J is TRBJ2-3; 10 bases line up with TRBD2. This CDR3 region has 14 residues. CDR1 is SGDLS, CDR2 YYNGEE, per germline. V shed 4 bases and J 5 bases; nucleotides not matched to a gene: 4. This CDR3 reads CASSTRLAGDTQYF. DNA for the CDR3: TGTGCCAGCAGCACCCGACTAGCGGGAGATACGCAGTATTTT.

The rearrangement joins TRBV6-6 to TRBJ2-7; 9 nucleotides match TRBD2. Losses at the gene ends were 7 bases for V and 3 bases for J; bases not matched to a gene: 7. The germline gives CDR1 MNHNY, CDR2 SVGAGI (reference sequence). The CDR3 loop spans 14 amino acids. CDR3 DNA: TGTGCCAGCACTGCGGGAGGGCGAGACTACGAGCAGTACTTC. Protein product: CASTAGGRDYEQYF.